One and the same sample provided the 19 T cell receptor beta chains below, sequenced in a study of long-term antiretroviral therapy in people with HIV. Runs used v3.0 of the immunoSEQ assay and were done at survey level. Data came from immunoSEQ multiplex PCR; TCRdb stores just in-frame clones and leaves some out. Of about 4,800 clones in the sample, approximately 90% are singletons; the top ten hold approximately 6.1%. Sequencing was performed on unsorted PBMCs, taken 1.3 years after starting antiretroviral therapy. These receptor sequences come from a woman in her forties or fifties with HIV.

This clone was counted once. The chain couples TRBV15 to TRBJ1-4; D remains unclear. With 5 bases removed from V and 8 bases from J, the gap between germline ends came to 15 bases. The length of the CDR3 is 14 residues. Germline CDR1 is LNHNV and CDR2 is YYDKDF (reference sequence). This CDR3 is CATSWPTRGEKLFF. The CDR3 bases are TGTGCCACCAGCTGGCCGACTCGAGGGGAAAAACTGTTTTTT.

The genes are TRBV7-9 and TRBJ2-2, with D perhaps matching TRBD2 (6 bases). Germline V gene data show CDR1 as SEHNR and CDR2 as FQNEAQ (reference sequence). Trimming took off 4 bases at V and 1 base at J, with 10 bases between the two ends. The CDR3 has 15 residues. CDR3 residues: CASSSTGVNTGELFF. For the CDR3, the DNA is TGTGCCAGCAGCTCCACGGGAGTGAACACCGGGGAGCTGTTTTTT.

The DNA of the CDR3 is TGTGCCAGCAGCTTGGGCGGGGGGGGTCAAGAGACCCAGTACTTC. It specifies CASSLGGGGQETQYF. The chain combines TRBV7-7 with TRBJ2-5; 9 nucleotides line up with TRBD2. This CDR3 is 15 amino acids long. Germline V gives CDR1 SSHAT, CDR2 FNYEAQ (reference sequence). J was trimmed by 2 bases and V by 3 bases; bases with no gene match: 4.

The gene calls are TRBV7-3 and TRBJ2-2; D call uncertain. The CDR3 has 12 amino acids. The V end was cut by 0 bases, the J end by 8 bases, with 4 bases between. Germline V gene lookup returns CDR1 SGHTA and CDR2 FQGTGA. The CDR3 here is CASSLTLGELFF. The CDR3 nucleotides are TGTGCCAGCAGCTTAACGCTGGGGGAGCTGTTTTTT.

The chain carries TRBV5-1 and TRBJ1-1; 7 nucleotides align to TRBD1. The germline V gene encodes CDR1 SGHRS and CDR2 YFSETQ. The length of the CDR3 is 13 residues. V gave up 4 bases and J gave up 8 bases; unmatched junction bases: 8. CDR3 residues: CASSRNEGQEAFF. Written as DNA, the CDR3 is TGCGCCAGCAGCCGGAACGAGGGACAGGAAGCTTTCTTT.

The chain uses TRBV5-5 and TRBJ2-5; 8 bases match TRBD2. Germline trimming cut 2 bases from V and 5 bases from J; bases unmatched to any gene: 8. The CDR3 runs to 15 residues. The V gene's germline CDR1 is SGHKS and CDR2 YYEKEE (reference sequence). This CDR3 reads CASSLSGGAYETQYF. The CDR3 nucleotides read TGTGCCAGCAGCTTATCCGGGGGGGCGTATGAGACCCAGTACTTC.

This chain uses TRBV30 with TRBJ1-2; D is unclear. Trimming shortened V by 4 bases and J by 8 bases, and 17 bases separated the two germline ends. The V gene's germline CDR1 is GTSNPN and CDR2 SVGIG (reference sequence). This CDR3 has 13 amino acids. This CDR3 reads CAWTFKPELGYTF. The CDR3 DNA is TGTGCCTGGACGTTTAAACCCGAGTTGGGCTACACCTTC.

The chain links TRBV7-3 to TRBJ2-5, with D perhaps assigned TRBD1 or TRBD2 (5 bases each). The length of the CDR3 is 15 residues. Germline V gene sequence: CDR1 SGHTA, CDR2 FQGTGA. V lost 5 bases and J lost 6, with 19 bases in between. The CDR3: CASSQDRDPHKTQYF. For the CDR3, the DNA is TGTGCCAGCAGCCAAGACCGGGACCCGCATAAGACCCAGTACTTC. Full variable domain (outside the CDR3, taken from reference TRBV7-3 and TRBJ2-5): GAGVSQTPSNKVTEKGKYVELRCDPISGHTALYWYRQSLGQGPEFLIYFQGTGAADDSGLPNDRFFAVRPEGSVSTLKIQRTERGDSAVYLCASSQDRDPHKTQYFGPGTRLLVL.

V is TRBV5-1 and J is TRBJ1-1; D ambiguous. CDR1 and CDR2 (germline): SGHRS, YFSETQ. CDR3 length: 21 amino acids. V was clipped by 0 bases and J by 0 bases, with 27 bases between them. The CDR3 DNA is TGCGCCAGCAGCTTGGCCGTTTCAGCTTTCAACCAGCCGACAATGAACACTGAAGCTTTCTTT. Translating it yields CASSLAVSAFNQPTMNTEAFF.

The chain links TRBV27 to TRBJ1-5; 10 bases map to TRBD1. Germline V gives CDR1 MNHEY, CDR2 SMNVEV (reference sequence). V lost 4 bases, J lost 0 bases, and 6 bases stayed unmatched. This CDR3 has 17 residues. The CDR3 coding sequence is TGTGCCAGCAGTTCTGGACAGGGGGAATATAGCAATCAGCCCCAGCATTTT. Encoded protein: CASSSGQGEYSNQPQHF.

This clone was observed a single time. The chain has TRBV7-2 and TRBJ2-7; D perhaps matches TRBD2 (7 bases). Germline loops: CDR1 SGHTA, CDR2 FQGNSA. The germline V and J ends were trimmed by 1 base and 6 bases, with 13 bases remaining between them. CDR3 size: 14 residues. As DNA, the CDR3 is TGTGCCAGCAGCTTAGGGGGGGGACAAGTCGAGCAGTACGTC. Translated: CASSLGGGQVEQYV.

CDR3 DNA: TGTGCCAGCATGGCCTATACCTACGAGCAGTACTTC. Amino acid sequence: CASMAYTYEQYF. The chain has TRBV28 and TRBJ2-7; D ambiguous. V dropped 7 bases and J dropped 2 bases, with 9 bases sitting between them. This CDR3 has 12 residues. CDR1 and CDR2 from the germline V gene are MDHEN and SYDVKM.

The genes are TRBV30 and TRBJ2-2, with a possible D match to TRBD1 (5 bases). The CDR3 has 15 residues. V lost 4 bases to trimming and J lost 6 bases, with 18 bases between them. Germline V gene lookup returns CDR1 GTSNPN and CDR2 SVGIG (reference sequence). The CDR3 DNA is TGTGCCTGGACCTCAATGTGGGGCGAGGCCGGGGAGCTGTTTTTT. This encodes CAWTSMWGEAGELFF.

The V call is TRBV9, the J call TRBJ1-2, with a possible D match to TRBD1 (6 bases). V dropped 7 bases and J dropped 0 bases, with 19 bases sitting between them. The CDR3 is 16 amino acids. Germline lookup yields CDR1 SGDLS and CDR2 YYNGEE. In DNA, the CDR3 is TGTGCCAGCGGAGCGTACAGGGAAGAAGCTAACTATGGCTACACCTTC. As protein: CASGAYREEANYGYTF.

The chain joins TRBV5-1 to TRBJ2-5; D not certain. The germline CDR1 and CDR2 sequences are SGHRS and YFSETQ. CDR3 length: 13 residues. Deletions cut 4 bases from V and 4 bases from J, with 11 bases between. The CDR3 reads CASSSELRETQYF. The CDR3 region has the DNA TGCGCCAGCAGCAGCGAGTTACGAGAGACCCAGTACTTC.

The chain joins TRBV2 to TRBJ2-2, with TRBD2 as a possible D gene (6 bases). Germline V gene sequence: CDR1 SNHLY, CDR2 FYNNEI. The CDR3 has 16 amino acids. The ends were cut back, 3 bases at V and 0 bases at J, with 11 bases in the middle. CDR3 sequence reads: CASSEGRTTNTGELFF. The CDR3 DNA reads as TGTGCCAGCAGTGAGGGGCGGACTACGAACACCGGGGAGCTGTTTTTT.

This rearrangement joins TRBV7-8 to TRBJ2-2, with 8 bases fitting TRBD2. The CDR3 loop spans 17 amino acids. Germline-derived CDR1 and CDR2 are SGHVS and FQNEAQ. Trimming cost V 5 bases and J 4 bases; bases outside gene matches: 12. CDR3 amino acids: CASSPSFSGAGTGELFF. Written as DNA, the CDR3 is TGTGCCAGCAGCCCCTCCTTTAGCGGGGCGGGCACCGGGGAGCTGTTTTTT.

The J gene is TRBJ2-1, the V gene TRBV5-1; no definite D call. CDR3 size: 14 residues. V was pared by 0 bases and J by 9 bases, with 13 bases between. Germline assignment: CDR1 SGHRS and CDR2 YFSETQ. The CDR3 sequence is CASSLEWTLSEQFF. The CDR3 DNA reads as TGCGCCAGCAGCTTGGAATGGACGTTGTCTGAGCAGTTCTTC. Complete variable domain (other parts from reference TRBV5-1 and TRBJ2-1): KAGVTQTPRYLIKTRGQQVTLSCSPISGHRSVSWYQQTPGQGLQFLFEYFSETQRNKGNFPGRFSGRQFSNSRSEMNVSTLELGDSALYLCASSLEWTLSEQFFGPGTRLTVL.

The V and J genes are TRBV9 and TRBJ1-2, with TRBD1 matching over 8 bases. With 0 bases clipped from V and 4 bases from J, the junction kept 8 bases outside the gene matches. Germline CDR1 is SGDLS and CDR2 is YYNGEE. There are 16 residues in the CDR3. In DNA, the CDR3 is TGTGCCAGCAGCGTAGGGGGACAGGTGGCTAGCTATGGCTACACCTTC. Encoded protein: CASSVGGQVASYGYTF.